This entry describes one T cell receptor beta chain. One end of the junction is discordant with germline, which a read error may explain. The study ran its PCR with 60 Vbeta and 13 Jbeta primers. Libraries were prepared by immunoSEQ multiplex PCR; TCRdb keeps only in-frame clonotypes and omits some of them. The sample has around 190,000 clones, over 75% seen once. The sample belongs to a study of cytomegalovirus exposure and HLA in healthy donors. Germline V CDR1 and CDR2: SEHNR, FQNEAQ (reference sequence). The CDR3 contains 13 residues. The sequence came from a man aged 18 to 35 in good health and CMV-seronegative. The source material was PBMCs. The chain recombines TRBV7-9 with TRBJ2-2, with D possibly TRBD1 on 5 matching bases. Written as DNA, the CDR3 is TGTTCCAGCAGCATTGGACACCCCGAGGAGCTGTTTTTT. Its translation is CSSSIGHPEELFF.